This T cell receptor beta chain was retrieved from a study of Graves' ophthalmopathy and Graves' hyperthyroidism (dated by TCRdb to about 2018). Background for the entire study: Peripheral blood was collected at initial diagnosis, prior to any treatment. In more than 5 hyperthyroidism patients, the T-cell repertoire of thyroid tissue was compared with the T-cell repertoire of blood. A discovery set of 90 to 100 patients (43 ophthalmopathy, about 55 stable hyperthyroidism) was enrolled to explore V-J signatures distinguishing ophthalmopathy from hyperthyroidism. For training and testing, the 100 or so patients in the discovery cohort were randomly divided in a 7:3 ratio. In total, some 140 blood samples were TCR-sequenced: some 43 ophthalmopathy, some 75 hyperthyroidism and roughly 17 hyperthyroidism-to-ophthalmopathy patients. Once sampling was done, hyperthyroidism patients were given methimazole at a starting dose of 30 mg daily, while ophthalmopathy patients were given high-dose intravenous methylprednisolone. The independent validation cohort included under 20 hyperthyroidism patients plus 17 patients who later progressed from hyperthyroidism to ophthalmopathy. TCR beta repertoire signatures were used to distinguish Graves' ophthalmopathy from Graves' hyperthyroidism and to predict progression to ophthalmopathy.

Remarks on this clonotype: The antigen it recognizes is unknown. One junction end disagrees with the germline gene, perhaps due to a read error.

For repertoire sequencing, TCR beta CDR3 regions were amplified from RNA transcripts. The first round of RT-PCR was done with HTBI primers and the Qiagen OneStep RT-PCR kit, and was followed by a second round of multiplex PCR, then size selection and purification. Sequencing of the libraries was carried out on an Illumina HiSeq2000 in paired-end mode with 100 bp reads. The source study handled its data this way. SOAPnuke was used to process the reads, removing any read that contained adapters or uncalled bases, had a mean Phred below 15, or lacked an exact match to the constant primer or identifier. COPE v1.2.5 was used to merge high-quality paired reads. Unique nucleotide sequences were defined as clonotypes and aligned to IMGT TRB V, D and J references using MiTCR v1.1. Analysis was restricted to V-J combinations with a frequency above 0.0001, which covered 98% to 99.2% of repertoires. A TCR clonal expansion and chaos score per V-J combination was defined as the ratio of F50 clonal expansion to chaos observed in the TCRdist matrix. Welch's t-statistics and random forest were used to reduce features to over ten V-J combinations, which were fed into a naive Bayes classifier. The similarity between thyroid and blood repertoires was quantified using the Morisita-Horn index. TCRdb reworked the public reads: Q25 trimming with fastp, MiXCR clone assembly, productive beta chains retained. Identical CDR3 protein sequences are pooled into one entry, listed with their most common genes and DNA. These V and J calls derive from TCRdb rather than the authors' analysis. The sample yields under 800,000 distinct CDR3 sequences; 22% were counted once. The ten most abundant clones make up around 6.5% of the sample.

Study-wide conclusions, independent of this receptor: No statistical method was used to predetermine the sample size, and group allocation was not hidden from the investigators. Most expanded thyroid clonotypes with a frequency above 0.001 also appeared in blood, which suggests that blood repertoires may reflect the immune response in the thyroid. In validation, the model predicted ophthalmopathy progression with 70.59% sensitivity and 72.22% specificity; some twelve predicted patients were CT-confirmed with GO in a median of around 6 months. In cross-validation, the 13-signature model distinguished ophthalmopathy from stable hyperthyroidism with 85% to 90% sensitivity and around 81% specificity, and in the test set the corresponding values were roughly 80% and 76%.

Stable hyperthyroidism was defined as no progression to ophthalmopathy within 18 months of follow-up. The hyperthyroidism patients were 18 to 65 years old and newly diagnosed, with a disease duration of less than 2 months. Anyone with other autoimmune diseases, uncontrolled infections, pregnancy or lactation was excluded from the study. Clinical symptoms, serum thyroxine, TRAb, thyroid ultrasound and orbital computed tomography formed the basis of the diagnosis. Using Ficoll-Paque density gradient centrifugation, PBMCs were isolated from about 9.4 ml of fresh peripheral blood. Total RNA was extracted using Trizol reagent, and RNA quality was checked on an Agilent 2100 Bioanalyzer. CDR1 SGHRS and CDR2 YFSETQ were looked up in the germline V gene. Measured from the cysteine to the phenylalanine, the CDR3 is 14 residues long. Here the CDR3 DNA is all that survives: 42 bases in frame from base 1.

Sequencing used peripheral blood. The TCR originated in a young woman with stable Graves' hyperthyroidism. Some clones in this sample may be carry-over from other donors' samples. Donor details come from another sample of the same person, matched by shared clones. This chain joins TRBV5-1 to TRBJ1-5, with 10 central nucleotides matching TRBD1. The CDR3 amino acid sequence is: CASSSGTGDQPRHF. The nucleotide sequence reads as follows: TGCGCCAGCAGCTCAGGGACAGGGGATCAGCCCCGGCATTTC. The full variable domain, with segments outside the CDR3 supplied by the reference TRBV5-1 and TRBJ1-5 proteins, appears as KAGVTQTPRYLIKTRGQQVTLSCSPISGHRSVSWYQQTPGQGLQFLFEYFSETQRNKGNFPGRFSGRQFSNSRSEMNVSTLELGDSALYLCASSSGTGDQPRHFGDGTRLSIL.